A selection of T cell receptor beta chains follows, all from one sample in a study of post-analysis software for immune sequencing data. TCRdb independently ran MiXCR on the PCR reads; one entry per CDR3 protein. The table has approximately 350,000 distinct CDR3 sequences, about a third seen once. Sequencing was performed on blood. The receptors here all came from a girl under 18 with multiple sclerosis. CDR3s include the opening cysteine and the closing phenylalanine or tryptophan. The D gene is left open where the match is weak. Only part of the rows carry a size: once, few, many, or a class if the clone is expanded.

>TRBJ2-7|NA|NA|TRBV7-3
CASSLDIHYEQYF
TGTGCCAGCAGCTTGGACATACACTACGAGCAGTACTTC
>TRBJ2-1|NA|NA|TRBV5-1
CASSRQFNEQFF
TGCGCCAGCAGTCGACAGTTCAATGAGCAGTTCTTC
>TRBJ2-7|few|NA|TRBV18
CASSHLGHHYEQYF
TGTGCCAGCTCACACCTTGGACACCACTACGAGCAGTACTTC
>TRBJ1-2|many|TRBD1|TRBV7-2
CASSPEGQGNYGYTF
TGTGCCAGCAGCCCCGAGGGACAGGGAAACTATGGCTACACCTTC
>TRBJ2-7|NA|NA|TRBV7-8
CASSPRPGGTRPEQYF
TGTGCCAGCAGTCCCCGTCCCGGGGGTACTAGACCCGAGCAGTACTTC
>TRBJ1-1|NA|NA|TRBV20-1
CRGEGMGNTEAFF
TGCAGGGGAGAGGGGATGGGGAACACTGAAGCTTTCTTT
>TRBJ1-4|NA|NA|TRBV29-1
CSAAPDGTTNEKLFF
TGCAGCGCGGCACCCGACGGGACAACTAATGAAAAACTGTTTTTT
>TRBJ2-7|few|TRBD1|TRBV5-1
CASSLAGGQGEGEQYF
TGCGCCAGCAGCTTGGCCGGGGGACAGGGTGAAGGCGAGCAGTACTTC
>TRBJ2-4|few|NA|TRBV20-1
CSASPFRGALVNIQYF
TGCAGTGCTAGCCCCTTCCGGGGAGCCCTAGTAAACATTCAGTACTTC
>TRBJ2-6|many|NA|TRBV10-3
CAIRGDGRTRGANVLTF
TGTGCCATCAGGGGGGACGGTAGGACGCGCGGGGCCAACGTCCTGACTTTC
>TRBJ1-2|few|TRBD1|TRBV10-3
CAISDTGELANYGYTF
TGTGCCATCAGTGATACAGGGGAATTGGCTAACTATGGCTACACCTTC
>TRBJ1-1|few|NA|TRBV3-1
CASSHSRLDTEAFF
TGTGCCAGCAGCCATTCCCGTTTGGACACTGAAGCTTTCTTT
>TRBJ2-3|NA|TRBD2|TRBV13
CASSITTRGAPFSTDTQYF
TGTGCCAGCAGCATTACAACGCGGGGGGCTCCCTTTAGCACAGATACGCAGTATTTT
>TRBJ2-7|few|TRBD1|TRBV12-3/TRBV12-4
CASRITGQGANEQYF
TGTGCCAGCAGGATAACGGGACAGGGGGCTAACGAGCAGTACTTC
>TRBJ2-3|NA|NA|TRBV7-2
CASSFSRTDTQYF
TGTGCCAGCAGCTTCTCTCGCACAGATACGCAGTATTTT
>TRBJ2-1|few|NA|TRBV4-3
CASSQDRGSQGGYNEQFF
TGCGCCAGCAGCCAAGATCGAGGCAGCCAGGGTGGGTACAATGAGCAGTTCTTC
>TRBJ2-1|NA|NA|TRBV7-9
CASSPHKAGGNNEQFF
TGTGCCAGCAGCCCGCATAAGGCAGGGGGGAACAATGAGCAGTTCTTC
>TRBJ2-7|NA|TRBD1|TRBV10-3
CAISPGTDYEQYF
TGTGCCATCAGTCCCGGGACAGACTACGAGCAGTACTTC
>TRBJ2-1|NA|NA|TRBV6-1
CAGQRGSYNEQFF
TGTGCCGGCCAGAGGGGCTCCTACAATGAGCAGTTCTTC
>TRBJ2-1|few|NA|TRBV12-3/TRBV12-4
CASSQTYNEQFF
TGTGCCAGCAGTCAAACTTACAATGAGCAGTTCTTC
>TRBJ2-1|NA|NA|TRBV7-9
CASSLFLRADNEQFF
TGTGCCAGCAGCTTATTCCTACGGGCAGACAATGAGCAGTTCTTC
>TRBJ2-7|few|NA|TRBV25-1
CASSDGQGRLGEQYF
TGTGCCAGCAGTGACGGTCAGGGCCGCTTGGGCGAGCAGTACTTC
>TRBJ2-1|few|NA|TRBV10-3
CAISEWTEINEQFF
TGTGCCATCAGTGAGTGGACGGAGATCAATGAGCAGTTCTTC
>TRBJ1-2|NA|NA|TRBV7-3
CASSPRGDWGYGYTF
TGTGCCAGCAGCCCCCGGGGGGATTGGGGCTATGGCTACACCTTC
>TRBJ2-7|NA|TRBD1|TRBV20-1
CSAPYADRGLGEQYF
TGCAGTGCTCCCTACGCGGACAGGGGTTTAGGCGAGCAGTACTTC
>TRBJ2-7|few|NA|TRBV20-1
CSARGRSSYEQYF
TGCAGTGCTAGAGGGAGATCAAGCTACGAGCAGTACTTC
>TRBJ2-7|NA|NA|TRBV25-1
CASSGPGLSYEQYF
TGTGCCAGCAGTGGCCCGGGACTGTCCTACGAGCAGTACTTC
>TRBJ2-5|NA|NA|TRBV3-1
CASSHTQGKETQYF
TGTGCCAGCAGCCACACACAGGGAAAAGAGACCCAGTACTTC
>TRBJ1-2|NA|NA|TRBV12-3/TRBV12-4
CASSFGQKDYGYTF
TGTGCCAGCAGTTTTGGACAAAAGGACTATGGCTACACCTTC
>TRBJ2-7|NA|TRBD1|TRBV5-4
CASSFDRVSYEQYF
TGTGCCAGCAGCTTCGACAGGGTCTCCTACGAGCAGTACTTC
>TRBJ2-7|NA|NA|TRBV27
CASLHHYEQYF
TGTGCCAGCCTCCATCACTACGAGCAGTACTTC
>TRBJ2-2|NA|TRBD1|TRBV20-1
CSASGTGGRGELFF
TGCAGTGCTAGTGGGACAGGGGGCCGGGGGGAGCTGTTTTTT
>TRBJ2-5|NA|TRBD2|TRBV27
CASSLSGGPEETQYF
TGTGCCAGCAGTTTATCGGGAGGGCCCGAAGAGACCCAGTACTTC
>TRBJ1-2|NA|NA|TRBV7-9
CASVRMEWRYYGYTF
TGTGCCAGCGTCCGAATGGAGTGGAGGTACTATGGCTACACCTTC
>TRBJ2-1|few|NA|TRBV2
CASRTSTYNEQFF
TGTGCCAGCAGGACGAGCACCTACAATGAGCAGTTCTTC
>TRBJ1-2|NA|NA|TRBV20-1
CSARGTTLAGYTF
TGCAGTGCTAGAGGGACCACCCTCGCCGGCTACACCTTC
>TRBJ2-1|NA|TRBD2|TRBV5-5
CASSRLAGVLNEQFF
TGTGCCAGCAGCCGACTAGCGGGAGTGCTCAATGAGCAGTTCTTC